This is a list of T cell receptor beta chains from one sample in a study of control samples from healthy donors and cancer patients. The repertoire was sequenced with immunoSEQ multiplex PCR; TCRdb's copy has only in-frame clones and lacks some. Of about 120,000 clones listed, 91% are singletons. The sequencing input was blood. All receptors come from a woman younger than 35 in good health. The CDR3 runs from the conserved cysteine through the conserved F or W. The D gene is left open where the match is weak. A clone size is listed for some rows: how often the clone was seen (once, few, many), or a class if it is expanded.

size: -; D: -; V: TRBV27; J: TRBJ1-6; DNA: TGTGCCAGCAGTTTAAGACGGGACCAAAATTCACCCCTCCACTTT; CDR3: CASSLRRDQNSPLHF
size: -; D: TRBD1; V: TRBV7-2; J: TRBJ1-2; DNA: TGTGCCAGCAGCTTAAGTACGGGGGCAGGGGGTCGTGGCTACACCTTC; CDR3: CASSLSTGAGGRGYTF
size: few; D: -; V: TRBV18; J: TRBJ2-5; DNA: TGTGCCAGCTCACCATACCAAGAGACCCAGTACTTC; CDR3: CASSPYQETQYF
size: -; D: TRBD2; V: TRBV9; J: TRBJ2-3; DNA: TGTGCCAGCAGCGGGGGACTAGCGGGAGCTTCAGATACGCAGTATTTT; CDR3: CASSGGLAGASDTQYF
size: -; D: TRBD1; V: TRBV28; J: TRBJ1-4; DNA: TGTGCCAGCACCCAGGGGGAGGCTGGGCCAACTAATGAAAAACTGTTTTTT; CDR3: CASTQGEAGPTNEKLFF
size: -; D: TRBD2; V: TRBV12-3/TRBV12-4; J: TRBJ2-1; DNA: TGTGCCAGCTCCCGGGGGGGCCTCAATGAGCAGTTCTTC; CDR3: CASSRGGLNEQFF
size: -; D: -; V: TRBV11-2; J: TRBJ2-1; DNA: TGTGCCAGCAGCTTAGTGGCAGAGCAGTTCTTC; CDR3: CASSLVAEQFF
size: once; D: TRBD2; V: TRBV3-1/TRBV3-2; J: TRBJ2-5; DNA: TGTGCCAGCAGCCAAGAAGTTGGACTAGAAGAGACCCAGTACTTC; CDR3: CASSQEVGLEETQYF
size: once; D: TRBD2; V: TRBV11-1; J: TRBJ2-3; DNA: TGTGCCAGCTCCAGGATTAGCGGGAGCCTCACAGATACGCAGTATTTT; CDR3: CASSRISGSLTDTQYF
size: -; D: TRBD1; V: TRBV9; J: TRBJ1-2; DNA: TGTGCCAGCAGCGGGACAGGTGGGGCCTATGGCTACACCTTC; CDR3: CASSGTGGAYGYTF
size: -; D: TRBD2; V: TRBV4-3; J: TRBJ2-1; DNA: TGCGCCAGCAGCCAAGAGATAGGATGGGGACTAGCGGGGTACAATGAGCAGTTCTTC; CDR3: CASSQEIGWGLAGYNEQFF
size: -; D: TRBD1; V: TRBV29-1; J: TRBJ2-5; DNA: TGCAGCGTTGTAGGGGACAGTCAAGAGATCCAGTACTTC; CDR3: CSVVGDSQEIQYF
size: -; D: TRBD1; V: TRBV19; J: TRBJ1-2; DNA: TGTGCCAGTAGTCTTCACCCCGGGACAGGGAACCTATCTGGCTACACCTTC; CDR3: CASSLHPGTGNLSGYTF
size: -; D: -; V: TRBV6-2/TRBV6-3; J: TRBJ2-1; DNA: TGTGCCAGCAGCCCTTCGGACAGTCGGCGGTTCTTC; CDR3: CASSPSDSRRFF
size: -; D: TRBD1; V: TRBV7-7; J: TRBJ1-2; DNA: TGTGCCAGCAGCTTAGCGCCGGACCAACCACAGGGGGCCGATGGCTACACCTTC; CDR3: CASSLAPDQPQGADGYTF
size: -; D: TRBD2; V: TRBV11-3; J: TRBJ2-5; DNA: TGTGCCAGCAGCTCGGGACTAGCGGGAGGGGGAGAGACCCAGTACTTC; CDR3: CASSSGLAGGGETQYF
size: -; D: -; V: TRBV5-1; J: TRBJ2-7; DNA: TGCGCCAGCAGCTTAACAGGGCAACACTGGAAGGACTCGAGCTCCTACGAGCAGTACTTC; CDR3: CASSLTGQHWKDSSSYEQYF
size: -; D: -; V: TRBV19; J: TRBJ1-1; DNA: TGTGCCAGTACTCCAAGAATTGAGGGGGGTACTGAAGCTTTCTTT; CDR3: CASTPRIEGGTEAFF
size: -; D: -; V: TRBV5-4; J: TRBJ2-2; DNA: TGTGCCAGCAGCTTGAGTCCCGGGGAGCTGTTTTTT; CDR3: CASSLSPGELFF
size: -; D: -; V: TRBV7-2; J: TRBJ1-4; DNA: TGTGCCAGCAGCAGGGTAGTTGGGGGGGAAAAACTGTTTTTT; CDR3: CASSRVVGGEKLFF
size: -; D: TRBD1; V: TRBV7-8; J: TRBJ2-3; DNA: TGTGCCAGCAGCTTATCAGGGGGCCGGGTAGATACGCAGTATTTT; CDR3: CASSLSGGRVDTQYF
size: -; D: TRBD1; V: TRBV19; J: TRBJ2-7; DNA: TGTGCCAGTAGAGTACAGGGGATAGACTTC; CDR3: CASRVQGIDF
size: -; D: -; V: TRBV7-2; J: TRBJ1-1; DNA: TGTGCCAGCAGCTTATTAGGAACTGAAGCTTTCTTT; CDR3: CASSLLGTEAFF
size: -; D: -; V: TRBV5-1; J: TRBJ2-1; DNA: TGCGCCAGCACCTTGGACTCCCTCAATGAGCAGTTCTTC; CDR3: CASTLDSLNEQFF
size: few; D: -; V: TRBV5-1; J: TRBJ2-7; DNA: TGCGCCAGCTTCCCGGGAGGGACAGGGATCTACGAGCAGTACTTC; CDR3: CASFPGGTGIYEQYF
size: -; D: TRBD1; V: TRBV7-2; J: TRBJ1-1; DNA: TGTGCCAGCAGCTTAGTGGGGACCGGGACAGGGGGTTGGGACACTGAAGCTTTCTTT; CDR3: CASSLVGTGTGGWDTEAFF
size: -; D: TRBD2; V: TRBV27; J: TRBJ2-2; DNA: TGTGCCAGCAGTTTATCAGCGGGAAGGGAGACCGGGGAGCTGTTTTTT; CDR3: CASSLSAGRETGELFF
size: -; D: -; V: TRBV5-1; J: TRBJ2-7; DNA: TGCGCCAGCAGCTTGGGGGACGGCCCCTACGAGCAGTACTTC; CDR3: CASSLGDGPYEQYF
size: once; D: -; V: TRBV28; J: TRBJ2-1; DNA: TGTGCCAGCAGTTTAGGTGGACAGAGATACAATGAGCAGTTCTTC; CDR3: CASSLGGQRYNEQFF
size: -; D: TRBD2; V: TRBV2; J: TRBJ2-2; DNA: TGTGCCAGCAGTCACGCGGGGGCCGGGGAGCTGTTTTTT; CDR3: CASSHAGAGELFF
size: -; D: -; V: TRBV6-1; J: TRBJ2-7; DNA: TGTGCCAGCAGTGGGTACCCAGCGGAATCGAGACCCTACGAGCAGTACTTC; CDR3: CASSGYPAESRPYEQYF
size: -; D: TRBD2; V: TRBV5-1; J: TRBJ2-4; DNA: TGCGCCAGCAGCTGGGGTGAATCGGGACTAGACAAAAACATTCAGTACTTC; CDR3: CASSWGESGLDKNIQYF
size: -; D: -; V: TRBV7-2; J: TRBJ2-5; DNA: TGTGCCAGCAGCGTTCAAAGCTCACAAGAGACCCAGTACTTC; CDR3: CASSVQSSQETQYF
size: -; D: TRBD1; V: TRBV5-4; J: TRBJ1-2; DNA: TGTGCCAGCAGCTGGGACAGGGGGGGCGGCTACACCTTC; CDR3: CASSWDRGGGYTF
size: -; D: -; V: TRBV12-5; J: TRBJ2-7; DNA: TGTGCTAGTGGTTTGGCCGCGAAGTACGAGCAGTACTTC; CDR3: CASGLAAKYEQYF
size: -; D: -; V: TRBV6-6; J: TRBJ2-3; DNA: TGTGCCAGCATTAAAGGGGGACACACAGATACGCAGTATTTT; CDR3: CASIKGGHTDTQYF
size: -; D: -; V: TRBV3-1/TRBV3-2; J: TRBJ2-7; DNA: TGTGCCAGCAGCCAAAACGGAAACTCCTACGAGCAGTACTTC; CDR3: CASSQNGNSYEQYF
size: -; D: -; V: TRBV24-1; J: TRBJ1-4; DNA: TGTGCCACCAGTGCCAGGGTTGAAAAACTGTTTTTT; CDR3: CATSARVEKLFF
size: -; D: -; V: TRBV24-1; J: TRBJ1-1; DNA: TGTGCCACCAGTGACCCCTCGACAGGTAACACTGAAGCTTTCTTT; CDR3: CATSDPSTGNTEAFF
size: -; D: -; V: TRBV27; J: TRBJ2-2; DNA: TGTGCCAGCAAAATGAGGGTTGGTAACACCGGGGAGCTGTTTTTT; CDR3: CASKMRVGNTGELFF
size: -; D: -; V: TRBV28; J: TRBJ2-7; DNA: TGTGCCAGCAGTTTAAGCGAGGGGACCCGACGGTGGGAGCAGTACTTC; CDR3: CASSLSEGTRRWEQYF
size: -; D: TRBD1; V: TRBV6-5; J: TRBJ1-6; DNA: TGTGCCAGCACCTCCGGGACAGGGGCTTCACCCCTCCACTTT; CDR3: CASTSGTGASPLHF
size: -; D: TRBD2; V: TRBV7-2; J: TRBJ2-3; DNA: TGTGCCAGCAGCTTAGTTTTGACTAGCGGGGCAGATACGCAGTATTTT; CDR3: CASSLVLTSGADTQYF
size: -; D: -; V: TRBV27; J: TRBJ1-3; DNA: TGTGCCAGCAGTTTATCAGGGTTCTCTGGAAACACCATATATTTT; CDR3: CASSLSGFSGNTIYF
size: -; D: -; V: TRBV4-2; J: TRBJ2-3; DNA: TGTGCCAGCAGCCCATCGGCGAATACGCAGTATTTT; CDR3: CASSPSANTQYF
size: -; D: TRBD1; V: TRBV3-1/TRBV3-2; J: TRBJ1-3; DNA: TGTGCCAGCAGTAGACAGGGGGCTGGAAACACCATATATTTT; CDR3: CASSRQGAGNTIYF
size: -; D: TRBD1; V: TRBV19; J: TRBJ1-6; DNA: TGTGCCAGTAGTACTATCCGGGACAGATATTCACCCCTCCACTTT; CDR3: CASSTIRDRYSPLHF
size: -; D: -; V: TRBV27; J: TRBJ1-1; DNA: TGTGCCAGCAGTCAGGGAGGGCCAACTGAAGCTTTCTTT; CDR3: CASSQGGPTEAFF
size: -; D: -; V: TRBV11-2; J: TRBJ2-7; DNA: TGTGCCAGCAGCATAAATAGGGACACCTCCTACGAGCAGTACTTC; CDR3: CASSINRDTSYEQYF
size: -; D: TRBD1; V: TRBV7-9; J: TRBJ1-4; DNA: TGTGCCAGCCCAGACAGGGATAGAGAAAAACTGTTTTTT; CDR3: CASPDRDREKLFF
size: -; D: TRBD1; V: TRBV23-1; J: TRBJ2-7; DNA: TGCGCCAGCAGTCAAGGGGGGACAGGGAAGGCCGAGCAGTACTTC; CDR3: CASSQGGTGKAEQYF
size: -; D: -; V: TRBV7-2; J: TRBJ2-3; DNA: TGTGCCAGCAGCTTTGACGGGAGCACAGATACGCAGTATTTT; CDR3: CASSFDGSTDTQYF